The 16 T cell receptor beta chains presented below share a single source sample, sequenced in a study of blood T cell repertoires in COVID-19. Profiling relied on immunoSEQ multiplex PCR, and the TCRdb table lists in-frame clones only, not all of them. Of approximately 94,000 clones detected, roughly 85% appear once; the ten largest clones hold 12%. The source material was peripheral blood. The receptors derive from a woman aged 65 to 85 with acute or convalescent COVID-19.

The chain couples TRBV16 to TRBJ2-1; D not certain. V was trimmed by 3 bases and J by 10 bases, leaving 7 bases between them. Germline V gene lookup returns CDR1 KGHSY and CDR2 FQNENV. This CDR3 comprises 11 residues. The CDR3 bases are TGTGCCAGCAGCCACTCGGTAGAGCAGTTCTTC. This sequence encodes CASSHSVEQFF. Drawing the rest from reference TRBV16 and TRBJ2-1, the complete variable domain is GEEVAQTPKHLVRGEGQKAKLYCAPIKGHSYVFWYQQVLKNEFKFLISFQNENVFDETGMPKERFSAKCLPNSPCSLEIQATKLEDSAVYFCASSHSVEQFFGPGTRLTVL.

The chain combines TRBV30 with TRBJ1-2; weak D call: TRBD1 (5 bases). Trimming took 5 bases from V and 5 from J, leaving 15 bases between them. This CDR3 region has 13 residues. Germline CDR1 is GTSNPN and CDR2 is SVGIG (reference sequence). The CDR3, as DNA: TGTGCCTGGGATCGCCAGGGCGAGTATGGCTACACCTTC. It codes for CAWDRQGEYGYTF.

The chain links TRBV3-1 (or the pseudogene TRBV3-2) to TRBJ2-2, with TRBD2 identical over 8 bases. Per the germline V gene, CDR1 is LGHDT and CDR2 is YNNKEL (reference sequence). V gave up 4 bases and J gave up 4 bases; unmatched junction bases: 11. This CDR3 spans 17 amino acids. CDR3 loop: CASSLPGRAGVTGELFF. The DNA of the CDR3 is TGTGCCAGCAGCCTCCCCGGGAGGGCAGGGGTCACCGGGGAGCTGTTTTTT.

This sequence joins TRBV9 and TRBJ1-2, with D maybe TRBD1 (6 bases). V was cut by 3 bases and J by 4 bases, with 10 bases left in between. Germline lookup yields CDR1 SGDLS and CDR2 YYNGEE. This CDR3 contains 13 residues. CDR3 DNA sequence: TGTGCCAGCAGCGGTGGGGGCCCCTATGGCTACACCTTC. This sequence encodes CASSGGGPYGYTF.

V usage is TRBV9 and J usage is TRBJ2-7; D unresolved. Trimming pared 0 bases from V and 2 bases from J, leaving 12 bases between. The germline V gene has CDR1 SGDLS and CDR2 YYNGEE. This CDR3 contains 15 residues. DNA for the CDR3: TGTGCCAGCAGCGTAGAGAAGAGCGAAACCTACGAGCAGTACGTC. It yields the protein CASSVEKSETYEQYV.

The V call is TRBV27, the J call TRBJ1-4; a possible D gene is TRBD1 (5 bases). The length of the CDR3 is 13 residues. V lost 4 bases, J lost 8 bases, and 11 bases lay in between. Germline V lookup: CDR1 MNHEY, CDR2 SMNVEV (reference sequence). CDR3 DNA: TGTGCCAGCAGTTACCGGGAGGGGGAAAAACTGTTTTTT. It encodes CASSYREGEKLFF.

In DNA, the CDR3 is TGTGCCAGTGGGGACAGGGCGAACACTGAAGCTTTCTTT. It specifies CASGDRANTEAFF. V usage is TRBV19 and J usage is TRBJ1-1, with 9 nucleotides matching TRBD1. CDR1 LNHDA and CDR2 SQIVND come from the germline V gene (reference sequence). CDR3 length equals 13 residues. Trimming cost V 8 bases and J 1 base; bases outside gene matches: 2.

The chain is built from TRBV20-1 and TRBJ1-1; the D is unclear. With 1 base removed from V and 3 bases from J, the gap between germline ends came to 3 bases. In germline, CDR1 is DFQATT, CDR2 SNEGSKA (reference sequence). The CDR3 length is 11 residues. The CDR3 loop reads CSARGDTEAFF. The CDR3 nucleotides read TGCAGTGCTAGAGGAGACACTGAAGCTTTCTTT.

The chain combines TRBV5-6 with TRBJ2-3; D is perhaps TRBD1 (6 bases). There are 15 residues in the CDR3. The ends were cut back, 5 bases at V and 0 bases at J, with 13 bases in the middle. Germline CDR1 reads SGHDT; CDR2 reads YYEEEE. CDR3: CASRWGPASTDTQYF. The CDR3 nucleotides read TGTGCCAGCAGGTGGGGGCCGGCGAGCACAGATACGCAGTATTTT.

The chain joins TRBV6-1 to TRBJ1-2; D not resolved. Trimming removed 0 bases at V and 8 bases at J, with 13 bases between. Germline CDR1 reads MNHNS; CDR2 reads SASEGT. The CDR3 length is 14 residues. The CDR3 DNA sequence: TGTGCCAGCAGTGAAGCCGGGAGAGTCGGCGGCTACACCTTC. Protein: CASSEAGRVGGYTF.

The table lists this clone with many counts. This same CDR3 is encoded by further DNA sequences in the sample. V usage is TRBV19 and J usage is TRBJ1-1; 8 bases fit TRBD1. The germline CDR1 and CDR2 sequences are LNHDA and SQIVND (reference sequence). V gave up 5 bases and J gave up 11 bases; unmatched junction bases: 7. CDR3 length: 12 amino acids. The CDR3 DNA sequence: TGTGCCAGTAGTGTAAGACAGGGGAGGGCTTTCTTT. Its protein product is CASSVRQGRAFF.

The chain joins TRBV5-4 to TRBJ2-5; 7 nucleotides agree with TRBD1. This CDR3 has 16 residues. Germline trimming cut 0 bases from V and 2 bases from J; bases unmatched to any gene: 7. The germline V gene has CDR1 SGHNT and CDR2 YYREEE (reference sequence). The CDR3 region has the DNA TGTGCCAGCAGCTTGGCTATCGACAGGGTGCAAGAGACCCAGTACTTC. Protein: CASSLAIDRVQETQYF.

V and J are TRBV6-6 and TRBJ1-6, with a tentative D call TRBD1 (5 bases). Germline V gene sequence: CDR1 MNHNY, CDR2 SVGAGI (reference sequence). This CDR3 has 14 residues. Deletions cut 0 bases from V and 8 bases from J, with 8 bases between. As DNA, the CDR3 is TGTGCCAGCAGTTACTCAGGGGTTGATTCACCCCTCCACTTT. The encoded protein is CASSYSGVDSPLHF.

CDR3 coding DNA: TGTGCCAGCAGCAGGGACAGGGTTTACGAGCAGTACTTC. Protein sequence: CASSRDRVYEQYF. The V call is TRBV6-5, the J call TRBJ2-7; 9 bases agree with TRBD1. The CDR3 covers 13 residues. With 6 bases clipped from V and 4 bases from J, the junction kept 4 bases outside the gene matches. Germline values: CDR1 MNHEY, CDR2 SVGAGI.

This sequence joins TRBV11-3 and TRBJ2-2; unclear D gene. V was clipped by 1 base and J by 7 bases, with 7 bases between them. Germline V CDR1 and CDR2: SGHNT, YENEEA. CDR3 length: 13 amino acids. DNA for the CDR3: TGTGCCAGCAGCTTAGGCCCCGGCGGGGAGCTGTTTTTT. It is translated as CASSLGPGGELFF.

This clone has a handful of counts. V is TRBV5-4 and J is TRBJ1-6; D perhaps matches TRBD1 (6 bases). In germline, CDR1 is SGHNT, CDR2 YYREEE (reference sequence). The CDR3 contains 12 residues. Trimming cost V 6 bases and J 7 bases, with 8 bases left between them. CDR3 sequence (DNA): TGTGCCAGCACAACAGGGAATTCACCCCTCCACTTT. Protein sequence: CASTTGNSPLHF.